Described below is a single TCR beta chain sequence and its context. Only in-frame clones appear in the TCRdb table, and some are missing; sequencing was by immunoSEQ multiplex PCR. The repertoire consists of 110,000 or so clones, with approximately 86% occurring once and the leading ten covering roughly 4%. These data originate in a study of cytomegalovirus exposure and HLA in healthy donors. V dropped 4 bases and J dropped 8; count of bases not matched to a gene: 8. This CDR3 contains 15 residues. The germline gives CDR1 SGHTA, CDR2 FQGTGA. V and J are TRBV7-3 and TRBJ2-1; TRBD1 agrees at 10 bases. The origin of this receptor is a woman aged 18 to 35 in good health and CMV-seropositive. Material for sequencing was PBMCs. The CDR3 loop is CASSSPGTGVHEQFF. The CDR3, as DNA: TGTGCCAGCAGCTCCCCCGGGACAGGGGTACATGAGCAGTTCTTC.